This T cell receptor beta chain originates from a study of blood T cell repertoires in COVID-19. V gave up 0 bases and J gave up 6 bases, with 19 bases separating them. This CDR3 has 17 residues. CDR1 is LGHDT and CDR2 is YNNKEL in the germline V gene (reference sequence). Produced via immunoSEQ multiplex PCR; TCRdb's table is partial and in-frame only. The sample consists of 300,000 or so clones, over 75% of them appearing once. The sample consisted of peripheral blood. The receptor's source is a man aged 45 to 65 with active or convalescent COVID-19. V gene TRBV3-1 (or the pseudogene TRBV3-2) combines with J gene TRBJ2-3, with D maybe TRBD2 (6 bases). As DNA, the CDR3 is TGTGCCAGCAGCCAAGATTTAGGCGGGGTGGGATCGGATACGCAGTATTTT. Translation gives CASSQDLGGVGSDTQYF.